The clone carrying this T cell receptor beta chain has only one observation. Its antigen is still unknown. This sample is drawn from a study of CD4 T cells in relation to SARS-CoV-2 and coronaviruses. About the research overall: A couple of subjects were Hispanic; patients were 8 males and a handful of females.

TCRdb keeps only in-frame clones here, not all; method: immunoSEQ multiplex PCR. The table lists 35,000 to 45,000 clones, about four fifths of them singletons. Findings of the study overall: Pre-pandemic and post-infection samples never came from the same donor. Crossreactive clones expanded significantly less to SARS-CoV-2 than monoreactive clones.

Input material: naive CD4+ T cells from PBMCs, cultured in vitro. Indicated subset: naive CD4+ T cells isolated by negative enrichment. This sequence originates from an adult with COVID-19.

The CDR3 loop is CASSLVQGREAFF. In nucleotides, the CDR3 is TGTGCCAGCAGCTTAGTCCAGGGCCGTGAAGCTTTCTTT. The chain links TRBV11-1 to TRBJ1-1; tentatively, D is TRBD1 (5 bases). Germline loops: CDR1 SGHAT, CDR2 FQDESV (reference sequence). Trimming left V 1 base short and J 7 bases short, with 10 bases between. The CDR3 covers 13 residues.